The 14 T cell receptor beta chains in this list originate from one sample, sequenced in a study of beta chain features in type 1 diabetes. Whole-study results and caveats: The study found moderately but significantly shorter TCRB CDR3s in all four CD4+ subsets of Type 1 diabetes patients.

As every portion of the isolated RNA was reverse transcribed, the sequencing read expressed TCRB transcripts. Sequencing was performed with immunoSEQ multiplex PCR; in TCRdb, only in-frame clones are kept and a portion is missing. The table shows approximately 730,000 clones, with 13% occurring only once. These TCRs' antigens remain unknown. Sequencing was carried out using naive CD4+ T cells from blood. Source of these receptors: a man aged 18 to 29 with type 1 diabetes.

Only a few counts were recorded for this clone. CDR3 nucleotide sequence: TGTGCCAGCAGCGTGACCGGGACGGAAGGAAACACCATATATTTT. The encoded protein is CASSVTGTEGNTIYF. This sequence joins TRBV9 and TRBJ1-3, with a tentative D call TRBD1 (5 bases). The CDR3 is made up of 15 amino acids. Trimming left V 2 bases short and J 4 bases short, with 13 bases between. CDR1 SGDLS and CDR2 YYNGEE come from the germline V gene.

This clone has just a few counts. V and J are TRBV2 and TRBJ2-5; 8 bases are a match to TRBD2. Per the germline V gene, CDR1 is SNHLY and CDR2 is FYNNEI. V shed 6 bases and J 5 bases; nucleotides not matched to a gene: 11. The CDR3 totals 15 residues. In nucleotides, the CDR3 is TGTGCCAGCAGGAGCTGGGCGGGGGGCCTGGAGACCCAGTACTTC. This translates into CASRSWAGGLETQYF.

This sequence joins TRBV11-2 and TRBJ2-1, with 11 bases aligning to TRBD2. Germline assignment: CDR1 SGHAT and CDR2 FQNNGV. This CDR3 contains 16 residues. V was clipped by 5 bases and J by 0 bases; unmatched bases: 3. CDR3 sequence reads: CASSRLAGSSYNEQFF. The DNA of the CDR3 is TGTGCCAGCAGCAGACTAGCGGGAAGCTCCTACAATGAGCAGTTCTTC.

This clone was seen more than once but under ten times. The rearrangement links TRBV2 to TRBJ2-2; 7 positions match TRBD1. Germline CDR1 SNHLY, CDR2 FYNNEI. The CDR3 consists of 13 residues. J was trimmed by 10 bases and V by 11 bases; bases with no gene match: 13. The CDR3 region is CASGRGQRLELFF. The CDR3 DNA follows: TGTGCCTCAGGCCGGGGACAGCGGCTGGAGCTGTTTTTT.

This chain links TRBV9 with TRBJ2-2; the D call may be TRBD1 or TRBD2 (5 bases each). Deletions cut 4 bases from V and 1 base from J, with 17 bases between. Germline V CDR1 and CDR2: SGDLS, YYNGEE. CDR3 length: 17 amino acids. CDR3 residues: CASSPRRRAGNTGELFF. CDR3 sequence (DNA): TGTGCCAGCAGCCCCCGACGCAGGGCGGGGAACACCGGGGAGCTGTTTTTT.

The V and J genes are TRBV7-8 and TRBJ1-1, with D hard to call. The V gene's germline CDR1 is SGHVS and CDR2 FQNEAQ. This CDR3 spans 16 amino acids. V shed 0 bases and J shed 2 bases, with 13 bases lying between them. In DNA, the CDR3 is TGTGCCAGCAGCTTAGCCGCCGGGGTAACAAACACTGAAGCTTTCTTT. Encoded protein: CASSLAAGVTNTEAFF.

The sample holds a few counts of this clone. This rearrangement joins TRBV11-3 to TRBJ1-1; D unclear. This CDR3 is 13 amino acids long. Per the germline V gene, CDR1 is SGHNT and CDR2 is YENEEA. Trimming pared 0 bases from V and 1 base from J, leaving 3 bases between. The CDR3 DNA is TGTGCCAGCAGCTTAGAGAAGAACACTGAAGCTTTCTTT. Translated, it gives CASSLEKNTEAFF. The full variable domain, rest sourced from reference TRBV11-3 and TRBJ1-1, is EAGVVQSPRYKIIEKKQPVAFWCNPISGHNTLYWYLQNLGQGPELLIRYENEEAVDDSQLPKDRFSAERLKGVDSTLKIQPAELGDSAVYLCASSLEKNTEAFFGQGTRLTVV.

V and J are TRBV19 and TRBJ1-1; D might be TRBD1 (5 bases). In germline, CDR1 is LNHDA, CDR2 SQIVND (reference sequence). CDR3 size: 11 residues. Trimming left V 3 bases short and J 7 bases short, with 6 bases between. The CDR3 nucleotides read TGTGCCAGTAGTATTGACAGTGAAGCTTTCTTT. Encoded protein: CASSIDSEAFF. Filled out from reference TRBV19 and TRBJ1-1, the complete variable domain reads DGGITQSPKYLFRKEGQNVTLSCEQNLNHDAMYWYRQDPGQGLRLIYYSQIVNDFQKGDIAEGYSVSREKKESFPLTVTSAQKNPTAFYLCASSIDSEAFFGQGTRLTVV.

This clone has a handful of counts. The chain uses TRBV6-1 and TRBJ2-5; D is possibly TRBD1 (5 bases). Trimming shortened V by 3 bases and J by 5 bases, and 10 bases separated the two germline ends. Per the germline V gene, CDR1 is MNHNS and CDR2 is SASEGT. CDR3 length: 13 amino acids. CDR3 sequence: CASSDRARETQYF. The CDR3 DNA reads TGTGCCAGCAGTGACAGGGCCCGGGAGACCCAGTACTTC.

This clone was observed a handful of times. This rearrangement joins TRBV28 to TRBJ2-3; D gene uncertain. CDR3 length: 12 residues. V was pared by 7 bases and J by 4 bases, with 9 bases between. Germline CDR1 is MDHEN and CDR2 is SYDVKM. CDR3 sequence: CASNLRADTQYF. Here the CDR3 DNA reads TGTGCCAGCAACCTTCGGGCAGATACGCAGTATTTT.

The CDR3 here is CASGGLTPLHF. Written as DNA, the CDR3 is TGTGCCAGTGGCGGACTAACACCCCTCCACTTT. The chain is built from TRBV19 and TRBJ1-6; D remains ambiguous. Trimming removed 8 bases from V and 11 bases from J, with 10 bases in between. This CDR3 is built from 11 residues. CDR1 is LNHDA and CDR2 is SQIVND in the germline V gene (reference sequence).

This clone was observed a few times. V usage is TRBV7-8 and J usage is TRBJ2-7; 8 bases match TRBD2. Germline V gene data show CDR1 as SGHVS and CDR2 as FQNEAQ. J gave up 2 bases and V 1 base, and 7 bases lay outside the gene matches. This CDR3 has 16 amino acids. The CDR3 DNA reads TGTGCCAGCAGCTTAGGGACGGGGGGGATTCCCTACGAGCAGTACTTC. Translated: CASSLGTGGIPYEQYF.

This clone has only a few counts. The gene calls are TRBV30 and TRBJ1-2; D is uncertain. The germline V gene has CDR1 GTSNPN and CDR2 SVGIG (reference sequence). CDR3 length: 15 amino acids. V lost 0 bases and J 8 bases, leaving 19 bases between the germline ends. The CDR3 sequence: CAWSVALSSLRGYTF. Written as DNA, the CDR3 is TGTGCCTGGAGTGTAGCCCTCAGCTCACTTAGGGGCTACACCTTC.

This clone was counted a few times. CDR3: CASSTRGRATNEKLFF. In DNA, the CDR3 is TGTGCCAGCTCAACAAGAGGCCGCGCAACTAATGAAAAACTGTTTTTT. This rearrangement joins TRBV18 to TRBJ1-4; D is unclear. There are 16 residues in the CDR3. CDR1 KGHSH and CDR2 LQKENI come from the germline V gene. V was trimmed by 5 bases and J by 0 bases, leaving 13 bases between them.